The present T cell receptor beta chain was sequenced within a study of cytomegalovirus exposure and HLA in healthy donors. The ends lost 3 bases at V and 0 bases at J; junction bases unmatched: 1. The CDR3 has 14 residues. From germline, CDR1 is KGHSH and CDR2 LQKENI. Only a few counts were recorded for this clone. PCR was performed using 60 Vbeta and 13 Jbeta primers. Sequencing used immunoSEQ multiplex PCR; TCRdb keeps in-frame clones, though not all of them. The table shows approximately 40,000 clones, with around three fifths occurring only once. The chain combines TRBV18 with TRBJ2-7, with 8 bases matching TRBD1. Sequenced sample: PBMCs. The receptor's source is a man aged 50-60 years in good health and CMV-seropositive. For the CDR3, the DNA is TGTGCCAGCTCACCCGGACAGGGCTCCTACGAGCAGTACTTC. As protein: CASSPGQGSYEQYF. Based on the CDR3 plus reference TRBV18 and TRBJ2-7, the full variable domain is NAGVMQNPRHLVRRRGQEARLRCSPMKGHSHVYWYRQLPEEGLKFMVYLQKENIIDESGMPKERFSAEFPKEGPSILRIQQVVRGDSAAYFCASSPGQGSYEQYFGPGTRLTVT.